These 9 T cell receptor beta chains came from one sample sequenced in a study of blood T cells in healthy people across ages. Then a second PCR, running roughly 7 to 11 cycles, was carried out with a sample-barcoded 5' primer and a J-beta primer mix. Each CDR3 protein is one row after TCRdb ran MiXCR on the 5' RACE reads. The sample contains approximately 800,000 distinct CDR3 sequences, around 36% of which appear only once. Sequencing was performed on blood. All receptors derive from a man between 18 and 29 years old in good health.

This sequence joins TRBV12-3 or TRBV12-4 and TRBJ1-2; D is possibly TRBD1 (5 bases). CDR3 length: 14 residues. Trimming left V 2 bases short and J 4 bases short, with 11 bases between. The CDR3 DNA reads TGTGCCAGCAGTTTATGGGCAGGGCTCTATGGCTACACCTTC. This codes for CASSLWAGLYGYTF.

This clonotype showed up many times. The chain links TRBV5-6 to TRBJ2-5, with D unclear. The V gene lost 4 bases and the J gene lost 5 bases, with 15 bases spanning the gap. This CDR3 is built from 14 residues. From germline, CDR1 is SGHDT and CDR2 YYEEEE. CDR3 amino acids: CASSRLRGIETQYF. The CDR3 nucleotides read TGTGCCAGCAGCCGTCTTCGAGGAATCGAGACCCAGTACTTC. Full variable domain (missing parts from reference TRBV5-6 and TRBJ2-5): DAGVTQSPTHLIKTRGQQVTLRCSPKSGHDTVSWYQQALGQGPQFIFQYYEEEERQRGNFPDRFSGHQFPNYSSELNVNALLLGDSALYLCASSRLRGIETQYFGPGTRLLVL.

The gene calls are TRBV20-1 and TRBJ1-6, with 8 bases that match TRBD1. The CDR3 contains 14 residues. Germline V lookup: CDR1 DFQATT, CDR2 SNEGSKA (reference sequence). V was clipped by 3 bases and J by 7 bases; unmatched bases: 5. The CDR3 nucleotides read TGCAGTGCTAGGGTGGGACAGGACAATTCACCCCTCCACTTT. Its protein product is CSARVGQDNSPLHF.

The chain employs TRBV7-2 and TRBJ2-1; 9 bases line up with TRBD2. The CDR3 spans 16 residues. The germline gives CDR1 SGHTA, CDR2 FQGNSA. J was trimmed by 9 bases and V by 3 bases; bases with no gene match: 12. DNA of the CDR3: TGTGCCAGCAGCTTGGCGGGGGGGGACCCGGCGGGTGAGCAGTTCTTC. Protein: CASSLAGGDPAGEQFF.

This clonotype was found a few times. The genes are TRBV5-5 and TRBJ1-1; D may be TRBD1 (5 bases). V lost 2 bases to trimming and J lost 1 base, with 15 bases between them. Germline V gene lookup returns CDR1 SGHKS and CDR2 YYEKEE (reference sequence). The CDR3 contains 16 residues. The CDR3 region is CASSFAPGPQNTEAFF. The CDR3 DNA reads as TGTGCCAGCAGCTTTGCTCCGGGACCCCAGAACACTGAAGCTTTCTTT.

This clonotype was seen repeatedly, ten times or more. This could be a read error, since a much larger clone is one nucleotide away. The J gene is TRBJ2-7, the V gene TRBV12-3 or TRBV12-4; the D is unclear. CDR3 size: 13 residues. V lost 5 bases to trimming and J lost 3 bases, with 11 bases between them. The CDR3 reads CASSVSLSYEQYF. The CDR3 DNA sequence: TGTGCCAGCAGTGTTTCTCTCAGCTACGAGCAGTACTTC.

This chain links TRBV7-2 with TRBJ2-2; D gene uncertain. Germline lookup yields CDR1 SGHTA and CDR2 FQGNSA. Trimming removed 1 base at V and 5 bases at J, with 5 bases between. The CDR3 extends over 13 amino acids. The CDR3 DNA reads TGTGCCAGCAGCTTAGTATGGACCGGGGAGCTGTTTTTT. Translating gives CASSLVWTGELFF.

This clonotype was counted a few times. V usage is TRBV7-2 and J usage is TRBJ2-5, with 10 positions matching TRBD2. The J segment lost 5 bases and the V segment lost 0 bases, leaving 6 bases of the junction unmatched. Per the germline V gene, CDR1 is SGHTA and CDR2 is FQGNSA. The CDR3 spans 16 residues. This CDR3 reads CASSLAGASGGETQYF. The CDR3 region has the DNA TGTGCCAGCAGCTTAGCCGGGGCTAGCGGGGGTGAGACCCAGTACTTC. Full variable domain (rest looked up from reference TRBV7-2 and TRBJ2-5): GAGVSQSPSNKVTEKGKDVELRCDPISGHTALYWYRQSLGQGLEFLIYFQGNSAPDKSGLPSDRFSAERTGGSVSTLTIQRTQQEDSAVYLCASSLAGASGGETQYFGPGTRLLVL.

On this clonotype itself: At one of its ends the junction is not consistent with the germline gene, which may arise from a read error. The rearrangement joins TRBV29-1 to TRBJ2-5, with 13 bases identical to TRBD2. Judging by the DNA end, TRBJ2-1 fits better; the J call may be wrong. The CDR3 is 15 residues long. Germline CDR1 SQVTM, CDR2 ANQGSEA. The CDR3 bases are TGCGGCGTTCAGGGACTAGCGGGGACACAAGAGACCCAGTTCTTC. Protein: CGVQGLAGTQETQFF.